This T cell receptor (beta chain) was observed in a study of response to subunit inactivated influenza vaccine. The germline gives CDR1 SEHNR, CDR2 FQNEAQ (reference sequence). V was cut by 3 bases and J by 4 bases, with 6 bases left in between. The CDR3 spans 13 residues. TCRdb re-called the RT-PCR reads with MiXCR, one entry per CDR3 protein. The repertoire holds a few hundred thousand distinct CDR3 sequences, 7.2% seen once, with around 13% in the top ten. This clonotype was seen many times. The input for sequencing was PBMCs from blood, taken 23 months after vaccination. The clonotype originates from a man between 45 and 75 years old who received an inactivated influenza vaccine. This chain joins TRBV7-9 and TRBJ2-2, with D unresolved. CDR3 protein: CASSLFGTGELFF. DNA for the CDR3: TGTGCCAGCAGCTTGTTTGGCACCGGGGAGCTGTTTTTT.